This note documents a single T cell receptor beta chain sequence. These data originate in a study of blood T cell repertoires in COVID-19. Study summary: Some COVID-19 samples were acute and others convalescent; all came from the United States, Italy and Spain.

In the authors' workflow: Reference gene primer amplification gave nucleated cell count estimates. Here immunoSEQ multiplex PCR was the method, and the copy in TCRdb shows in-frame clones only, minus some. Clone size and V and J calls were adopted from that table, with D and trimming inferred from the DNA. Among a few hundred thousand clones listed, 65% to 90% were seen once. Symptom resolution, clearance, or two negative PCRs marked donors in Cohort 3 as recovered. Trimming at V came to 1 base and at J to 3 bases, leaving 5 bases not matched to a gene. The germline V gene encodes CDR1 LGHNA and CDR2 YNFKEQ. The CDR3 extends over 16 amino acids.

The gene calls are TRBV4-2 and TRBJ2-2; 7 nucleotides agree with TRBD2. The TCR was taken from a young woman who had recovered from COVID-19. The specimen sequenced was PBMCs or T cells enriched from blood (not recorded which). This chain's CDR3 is CASSQGTGGDTGELFF. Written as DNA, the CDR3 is TGTGCCAGCAGCCAAGGAACGGGAGGAGACACCGGGGAGCTGTTTTTT.